This TCR beta chain was documented in a study of blood T cell repertoires in COVID-19. Trimming took 5 bases from V and 7 from J; bases not matched to a gene: 5. The germline gives CDR1 SNHLY, CDR2 FYNNEI. The CDR3 runs to 14 residues. As handled by the study authors: Nucleated cell number was recorded as an estimate derived from reference gene primer amplification. Data came from immunoSEQ multiplex PCR; TCRdb stores just in-frame clones and leaves some out. For V, J and clone size, that table is used; D and trimming come from the DNA. The data hold about 280,000 clones, with less than 85% observed a single time. Participants were aged about 18 to 100 years from more than 20 US areas.

This sequence joins TRBV2 and TRBJ1-5; 10 nucleotides match TRBD1. This receptor was obtained from a woman between 45 and 60 years old who had recovered from COVID-19. Source material: PBMCs or T cells enriched from blood (not recorded which). DNA for the CDR3: TGTGCCAGCAGTCAGACAGGGGGCGTGCAGCCCCAGCATTTT. It yields the protein CASSQTGGVQPQHF. Full variable domain (rest looked up from reference TRBV2 and TRBJ1-5): EPEVTQTPSHQVTQMGQEVILRCVPISNHLYFYWYRQILGQKVEFLVSFYNNEISEKSEIFDDQFSVERPDGSNFTLKIRSTKLEDSAMYFCASSQTGGVQPQHFGDGTRLSIL.